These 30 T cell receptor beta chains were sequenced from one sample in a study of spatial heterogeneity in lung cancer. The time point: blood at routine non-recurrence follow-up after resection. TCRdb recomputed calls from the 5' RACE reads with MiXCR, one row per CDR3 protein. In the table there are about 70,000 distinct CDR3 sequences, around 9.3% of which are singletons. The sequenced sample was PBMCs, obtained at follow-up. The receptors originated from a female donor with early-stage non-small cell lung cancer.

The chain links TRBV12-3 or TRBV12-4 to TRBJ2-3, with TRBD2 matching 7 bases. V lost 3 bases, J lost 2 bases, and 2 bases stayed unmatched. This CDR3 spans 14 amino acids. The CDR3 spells CASSFLADTDTQYF. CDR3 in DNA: TGTGCCAGCAGTTTTCTAGCGGACACAGATACGCAGTATTTT.

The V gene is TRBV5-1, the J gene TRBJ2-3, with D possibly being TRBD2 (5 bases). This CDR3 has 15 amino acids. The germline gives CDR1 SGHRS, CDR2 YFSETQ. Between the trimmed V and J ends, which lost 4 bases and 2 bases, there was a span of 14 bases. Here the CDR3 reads CASSPGSEITDTQYF. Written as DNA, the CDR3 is TGCGCCAGCAGCCCGGGTAGCGAGATCACAGATACGCAGTATTTT.

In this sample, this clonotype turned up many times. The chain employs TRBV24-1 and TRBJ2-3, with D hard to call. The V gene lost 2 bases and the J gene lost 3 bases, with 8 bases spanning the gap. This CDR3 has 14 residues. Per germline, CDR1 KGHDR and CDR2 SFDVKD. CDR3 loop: CATSDSGPTDTQYF. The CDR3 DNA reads TGTGCCACCAGTGATTCAGGACCGACAGATACGCAGTATTTT.

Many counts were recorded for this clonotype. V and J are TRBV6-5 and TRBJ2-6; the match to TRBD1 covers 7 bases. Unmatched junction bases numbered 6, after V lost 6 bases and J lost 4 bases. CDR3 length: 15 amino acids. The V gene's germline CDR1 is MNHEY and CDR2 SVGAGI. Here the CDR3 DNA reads TGTGCCAGCAGCCTCACAGGGGCCGGGGCCAACGTCCTGACTTTC. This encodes CASSLTGAGANVLTF.

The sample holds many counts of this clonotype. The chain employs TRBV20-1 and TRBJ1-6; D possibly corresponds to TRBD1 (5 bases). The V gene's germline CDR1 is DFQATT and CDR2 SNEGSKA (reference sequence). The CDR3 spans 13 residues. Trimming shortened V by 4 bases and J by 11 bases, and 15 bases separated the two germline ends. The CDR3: CSATGRTSTPLHF. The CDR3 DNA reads TGCAGTGCTACGGGCAGGACATCGACACCCCTCCACTTT.

The CDR3 here is CASSPPVRATDTQYF. The CDR3 nucleotides read TGTGCCAGCTCACCACCGGTTAGGGCCACAGATACGCAGTATTTT. The J gene is TRBJ2-3, the V gene TRBV18; D not resolved. This CDR3 is built from 15 residues. With 0 bases removed from V and 2 bases from J, the gap between germline ends came to 9 bases. The V gene's germline CDR1 is KGHSH and CDR2 LQKENI.

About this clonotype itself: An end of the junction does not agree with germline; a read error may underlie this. CDR3 DNA sequence: TGTGCCAGCAGCGTAATCAGCGGGGAGACAGTTACGCAGTATTTT. Translation: CASSVISGETVTQYF. The rearrangement joins TRBV9 to TRBJ2-3, with 7 bases fitting TRBD2. Germline CDR1 SGDLS, CDR2 YYNGEE. The CDR3 spans 15 residues.

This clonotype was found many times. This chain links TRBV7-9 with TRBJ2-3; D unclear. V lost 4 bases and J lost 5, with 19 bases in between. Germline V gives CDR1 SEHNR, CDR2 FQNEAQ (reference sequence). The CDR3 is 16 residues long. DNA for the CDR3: TGTGCCAGCAGCTCCTACCGGGTAGCTGGGGAAGATACGCAGTATTTT. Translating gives CASSSYRVAGEDTQYF.

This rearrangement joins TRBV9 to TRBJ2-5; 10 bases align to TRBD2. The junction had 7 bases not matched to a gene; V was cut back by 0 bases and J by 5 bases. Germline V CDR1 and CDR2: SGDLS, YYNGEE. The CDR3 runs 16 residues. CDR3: CASSVESGRADETQYF. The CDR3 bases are TGTGCCAGCAGCGTAGAAAGCGGGAGGGCGGATGAGACCCAGTACTTC.

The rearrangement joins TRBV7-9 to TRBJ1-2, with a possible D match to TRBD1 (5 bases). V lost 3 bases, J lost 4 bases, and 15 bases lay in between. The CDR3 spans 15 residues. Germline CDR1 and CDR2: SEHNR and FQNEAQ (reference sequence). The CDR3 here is CASSFTQGSTYGYTF. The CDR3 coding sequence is TGTGCCAGCAGCTTCACCCAGGGATCTACCTATGGCTACACCTTC.

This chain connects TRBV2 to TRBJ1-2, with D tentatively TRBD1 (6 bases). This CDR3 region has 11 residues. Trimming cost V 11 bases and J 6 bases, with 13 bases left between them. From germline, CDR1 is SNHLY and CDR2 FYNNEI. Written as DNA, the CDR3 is TGTGCCTACAGGGTCGGCGATGGCTACACCTTC. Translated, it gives CAYRVGDGYTF.

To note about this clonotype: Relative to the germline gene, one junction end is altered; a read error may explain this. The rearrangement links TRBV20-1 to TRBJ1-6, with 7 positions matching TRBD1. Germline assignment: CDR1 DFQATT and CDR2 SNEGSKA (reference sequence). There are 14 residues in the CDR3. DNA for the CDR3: TGCAGTGCGAGAGACAGGGTTGGAAATTCACCCCTCCACTTT. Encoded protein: CSARDRVGNSPLHF.

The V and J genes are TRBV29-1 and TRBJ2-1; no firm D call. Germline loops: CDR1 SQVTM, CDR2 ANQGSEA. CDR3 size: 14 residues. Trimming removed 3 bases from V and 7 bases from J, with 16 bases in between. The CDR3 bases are TGCAGCGTTGACTACAGTAGAACCAATAATGAGCAGTTCTTC. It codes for CSVDYSRTNNEQFF.

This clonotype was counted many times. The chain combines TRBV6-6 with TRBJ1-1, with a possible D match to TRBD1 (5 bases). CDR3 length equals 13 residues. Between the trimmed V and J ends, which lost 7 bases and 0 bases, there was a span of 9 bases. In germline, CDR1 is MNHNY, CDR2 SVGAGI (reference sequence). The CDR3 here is CASNRQLNTEAFF. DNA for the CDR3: TGTGCCAGCAATCGACAGCTGAACACTGAAGCTTTCTTT.

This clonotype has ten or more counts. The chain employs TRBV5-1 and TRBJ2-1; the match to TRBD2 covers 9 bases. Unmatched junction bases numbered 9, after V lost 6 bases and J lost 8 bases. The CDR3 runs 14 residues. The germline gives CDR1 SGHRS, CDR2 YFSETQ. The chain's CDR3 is CASNPGTSFYEQFF. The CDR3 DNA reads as TGCGCCAGCAACCCCGGGACTAGCTTTTATGAGCAGTTCTTC.

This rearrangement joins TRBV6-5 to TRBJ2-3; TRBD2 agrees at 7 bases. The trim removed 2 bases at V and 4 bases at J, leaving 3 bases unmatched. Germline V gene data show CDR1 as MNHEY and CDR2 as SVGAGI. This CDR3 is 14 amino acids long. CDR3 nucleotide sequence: TGTGCCAGCAGTTACGGTCGGGGGGCAGATACGCAGTATTTT. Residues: CASSYGRGADTQYF.

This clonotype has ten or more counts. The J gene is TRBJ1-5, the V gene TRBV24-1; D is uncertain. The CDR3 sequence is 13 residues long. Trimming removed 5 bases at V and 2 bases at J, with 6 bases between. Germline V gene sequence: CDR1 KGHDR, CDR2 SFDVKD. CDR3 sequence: CATSGEGNQPQHF. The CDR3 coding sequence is TGTGCCACCAGTGGGGAAGGCAATCAGCCCCAGCATTTT.

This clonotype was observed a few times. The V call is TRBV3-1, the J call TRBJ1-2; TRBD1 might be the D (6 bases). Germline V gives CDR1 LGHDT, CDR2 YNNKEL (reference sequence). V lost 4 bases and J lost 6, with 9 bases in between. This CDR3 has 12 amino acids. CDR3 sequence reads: CASSPQGHGYTF. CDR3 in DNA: TGTGCCAGCAGCCCACAGGGACATGGCTACACCTTC.

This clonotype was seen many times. The CDR3 protein is CASSLEGPNTEAFF. CDR3 nucleotide sequence: TGCGCCAGCAGCTTGGAGGGACCGAACACTGAAGCTTTCTTT. V gene TRBV5-1 combines with J gene TRBJ1-1; possibly TRBD1 for D (5 bases). This CDR3 comprises 14 residues. Germline V gene data show CDR1 as SGHRS and CDR2 as YFSETQ. Trimming pared 0 bases from V and 1 base from J, leaving 7 bases between.

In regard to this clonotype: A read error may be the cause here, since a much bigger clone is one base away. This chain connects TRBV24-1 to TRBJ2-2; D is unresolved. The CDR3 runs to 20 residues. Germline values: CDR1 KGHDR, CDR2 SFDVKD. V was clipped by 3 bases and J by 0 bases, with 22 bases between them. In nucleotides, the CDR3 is TGTGCCACCAGTGATCCATACCCTATTTTCGGCAGGCCGAACACCGGGGAGCTGTTTTTT. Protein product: CATSDPYPIFGRPNTGELFF.

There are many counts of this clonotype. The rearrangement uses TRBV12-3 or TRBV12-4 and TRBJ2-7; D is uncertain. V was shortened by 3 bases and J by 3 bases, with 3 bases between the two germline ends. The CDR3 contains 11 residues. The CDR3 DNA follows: TGTGCCAGCAGTTTTCACTACGAGCAGTACTTC. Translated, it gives CASSFHYEQYF.

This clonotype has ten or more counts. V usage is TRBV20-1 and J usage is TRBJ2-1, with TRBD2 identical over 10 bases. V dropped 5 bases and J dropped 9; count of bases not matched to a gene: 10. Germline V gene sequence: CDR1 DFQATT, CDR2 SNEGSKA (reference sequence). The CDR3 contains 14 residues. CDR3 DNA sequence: TGCAGTGCTCCCAATCTAGCGGGAGACAGTGAGCAGTTCTTC. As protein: CSAPNLAGDSEQFF.

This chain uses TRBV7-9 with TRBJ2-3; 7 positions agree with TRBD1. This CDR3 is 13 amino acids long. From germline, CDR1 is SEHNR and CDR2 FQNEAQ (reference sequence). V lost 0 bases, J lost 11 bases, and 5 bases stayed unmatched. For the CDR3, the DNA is TGTGCCAGCAGCTTAGCCGGGACAGAGATGCAGTATTTT. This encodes CASSLAGTEMQYF.

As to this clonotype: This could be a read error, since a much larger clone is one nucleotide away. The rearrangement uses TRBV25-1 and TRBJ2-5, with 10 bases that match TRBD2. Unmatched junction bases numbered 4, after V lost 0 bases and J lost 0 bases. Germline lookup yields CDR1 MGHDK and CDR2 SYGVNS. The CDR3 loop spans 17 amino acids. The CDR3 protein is CASSEYKGLADQETQYF. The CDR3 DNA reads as TGTGCCAGCAGTGAATACAAAGGACTAGCGGACCAAGAGACCCAGTACTTC.

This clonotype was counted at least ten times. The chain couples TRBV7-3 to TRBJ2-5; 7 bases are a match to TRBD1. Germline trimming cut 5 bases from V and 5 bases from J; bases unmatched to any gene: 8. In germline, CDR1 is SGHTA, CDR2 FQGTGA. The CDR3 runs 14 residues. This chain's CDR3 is CASSNRGPEETQYF. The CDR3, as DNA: TGTGCCAGCAGCAACAGGGGCCCAGAGGAGACCCAGTACTTC.

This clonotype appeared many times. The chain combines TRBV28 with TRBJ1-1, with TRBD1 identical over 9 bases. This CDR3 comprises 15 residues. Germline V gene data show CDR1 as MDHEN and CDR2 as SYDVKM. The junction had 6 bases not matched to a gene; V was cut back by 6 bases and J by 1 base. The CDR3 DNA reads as TGTGCCAGCAGCGAAAAGGACAGGGGGAACACTGAAGCTTTCTTT. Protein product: CASSEKDRGNTEAFF.

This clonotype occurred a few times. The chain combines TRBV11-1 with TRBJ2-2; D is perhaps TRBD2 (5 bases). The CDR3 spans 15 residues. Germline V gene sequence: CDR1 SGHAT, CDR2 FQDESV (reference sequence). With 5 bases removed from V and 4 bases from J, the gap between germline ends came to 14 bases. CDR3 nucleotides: TGTGCCAGCAGCCTCCGGGAATCGGGCACCGGGGAGCTGTTTTTT. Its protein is CASSLRESGTGELFF.

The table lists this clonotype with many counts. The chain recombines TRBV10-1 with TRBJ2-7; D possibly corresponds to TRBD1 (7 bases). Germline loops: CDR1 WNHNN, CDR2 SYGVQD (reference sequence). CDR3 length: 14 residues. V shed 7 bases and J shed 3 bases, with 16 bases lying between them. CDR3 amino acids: CASISQGGFYEQYF. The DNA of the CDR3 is TGCGCCAGCATCTCCCAGGGGGGATTCTACGAGCAGTACTTC.

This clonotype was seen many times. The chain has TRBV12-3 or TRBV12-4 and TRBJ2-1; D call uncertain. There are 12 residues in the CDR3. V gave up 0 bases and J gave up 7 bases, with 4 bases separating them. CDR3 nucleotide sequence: TGTGCCAGCAGTTTAGCAGGGAATGAGCAGTTCTTC. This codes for CASSLAGNEQFF.

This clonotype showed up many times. CDR3 bases: TGTGCCAGCAGCTTACGCGGGAGCACAGATACGCAGTATTTT. Translating gives CASSLRGSTDTQYF. The chain joins TRBV7-9 to TRBJ2-3, with a weak D call TRBD2 (5 bases). Germline V CDR1 and CDR2: SEHNR, FQNEAQ (reference sequence). Trimming shortened V by 2 bases and J by 0 bases, and 6 bases separated the two germline ends. This CDR3 region has 14 residues.